What follows describes a single TCR beta chain. This clonotype was seen repeatedly, ten times or more. The specificity of this receptor is unknown. Base qualities are not provided; no much larger clone lies one nucleotide away. TCR cDNA was synthesized by 5'RACE template switching, through which a universal primer site and unique molecular identifiers were introduced. Priming of cDNA synthesis was performed from both the TCR alpha and TCR beta constant segments. Libraries were amplified in two PCR steps, with sample barcodes and sequencing adapters added in the second step. Sequencing of libraries was performed on Illumina HiSeq 2500 (2x100 bp) or NovaSeq (2x150 bp). The published analysis was carried out like this. MIGEC handled demultiplexing of reads and collapsing into UMI consensus sequences, while MiXCR performed V(D)J alignment. Vaccine-responding clonotypes were identified with edgeR using replicate PBMC samples, with FDR below 0.01 and a log2 fold change above 5 up to day 15 being required. Each bulk clonotype was labeled CD4 or CD8 based on which sequenced repertoire, CD4 or CD8, contained the clonotype at higher abundance. In TCRdb, the public reads were trimmed at Q25 with fastp and aligned with MiXCR, with productive beta chains retained. Each entry merges the rows of one CDR3 protein and shows their most common DNA and genes. The V and J calls reflect TCRdb's pipeline rather than the authors' work. This sample gives about 330,000 distinct CDR3 sequences in total; roughly 8% of them show up just once. The ten most abundant clones make up 17% of the sample.

The entry originates in a study of T cells after yellow fever vaccination (dated by TCRdb to between 2018 and 2021). Concerning the study at large: The SMART-Seq v4 Ultra Low Input RNA kit was used to prepare libraries from fractions with low cell numbers. To track T-cell clones before and after primary and booster YFV17D yellow fever vaccination, bulk TCR alpha and beta repertoires were sequenced longitudinally. Two healthy male donors, one aged 18 to 30 and one aged 30 to 39 years, were included in the cohort. Blood was drawn at multiple timepoints before and after primary and secondary immunization, with bulk PBMC replicates and cell subsets isolated.

The study at large found these results: After the booster, most of the clones that had expanded following primary vaccination were detected again (roughly 96% of CD4 and more than 85% of CD8), which suggests that memory was broadly maintained. Because abundant contaminating clonotypes from the bulk population could be contained in FACS-sorted repertoires, computational filtering was required. Only two donors were included in the study, so the extent to which the findings can be generalized is limited. A small fraction of clonotypes showed up in both the CD4 and CD8 compartments, probably as a result of convergent recombination. The secondary T-cell response was found to be weaker but faster than the primary response, with a peak reached on day 5 rather than on day 15.

V sheds 6 bases and J sheds 3 bases, leaving 8 bases between their ends. Taken from cysteine to phenylalanine, the CDR3 has 12 residues. Only the CDR3 portion is preserved as DNA: 36 bases, with reading frame beginning at the first base. Based on the germline V gene, the CDR1 and CDR2 sequences are MNHEY and SVGAGI. Sample treatment or condition, as interpreted from the label and publication: live attenuated yellow fever vaccine strain. At each blood-draw timepoint, two biological replicates of bulk PBMCs were obtained. A standard Ficoll-Paque protocol was used to isolate PBMCs from peripheral blood. TriZol was used to extract RNA from bulk PBMCs, CD4 and CD8 fractions, and dextramer-positive and dextramer-negative fractions.

Here the chain combines TRBV6-5 and TRBJ2-5; matching of 5 bases hints at TRBD2 as the D gene. This clonotype originated in a young man who received the YFV17D yellow fever vaccine. Source: PBMCs, taken roughly seven weeks after the first yellow fever vaccination. The DNA sequence follows: TGTGCCAGCAGGGTGGGAGAAGAGACCCAGTACTTC. The translation is CASRVGEETQYF.